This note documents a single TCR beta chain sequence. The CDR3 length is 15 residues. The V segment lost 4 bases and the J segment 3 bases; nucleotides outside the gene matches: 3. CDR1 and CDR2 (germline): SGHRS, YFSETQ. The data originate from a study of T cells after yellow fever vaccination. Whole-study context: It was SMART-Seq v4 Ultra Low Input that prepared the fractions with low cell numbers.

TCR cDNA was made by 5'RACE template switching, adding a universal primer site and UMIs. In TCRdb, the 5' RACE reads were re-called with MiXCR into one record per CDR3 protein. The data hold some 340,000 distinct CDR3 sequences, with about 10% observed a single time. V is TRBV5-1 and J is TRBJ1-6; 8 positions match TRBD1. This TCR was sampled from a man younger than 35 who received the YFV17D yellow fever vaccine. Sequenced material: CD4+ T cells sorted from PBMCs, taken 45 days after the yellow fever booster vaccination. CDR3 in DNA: TGCGCCAGCAGCCAGACAGGGGACTATAATTCACCCCTCCACTTT. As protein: CASSQTGDYNSPLHF.